Reported below is one TCR beta chain. Its antigen remains unknown. This specimen comes from a study of cytomegalovirus exposure and HLA in healthy donors. Notes on the study in general: The dataset shows that most TCR sequences were rare, while some public TCRs occurred in many donors. Among donors in an Asian-associated ancestry cluster, a later analysis reportedly found fewer N-insertions than the roughly 700-donor mean. Per a prior analysis, the majority of TCR beta V segments were productive roughly 90% or roughly 30% of the time.

Vbeta (60) and Jbeta (13) primers were used in the PCR. TCRdb's copy holds only in-frame clones and misses some; the assay was immunoSEQ multiplex PCR. Altogether approximately 170,000 clones are present, around 80% being singletons, with the ten largest covering approximately 7%. This receptor was obtained from a woman aged 40 to 50 in good health and CMV-seropositive. The sample comprised PBMCs.

The CDR3 is CASSLAHEQYF. The DNA of the CDR3 is TGTGCCAGCAGTTTGGCCCACGAGCAGTACTTC. The chain combines TRBV28 with TRBJ2-7; no reliable D call. Per the germline V gene, CDR1 is MDHEN and CDR2 is SYDVKM. CDR3 length: 11 amino acids. Trimming took 3 bases from V and 5 from J, leaving 5 bases between them. Drawing the rest from reference TRBV28 and TRBJ2-7, the complete variable domain is DVKVTQSSRYLVKRTGEKVFLECVQDMDHENMFWYRQDPGLGLRLIYFSYDVKMKEKGDIPEGYSVSREKKERFSLILESASTNQTSMYLCASSLAHEQYFGPGTRLTVT.